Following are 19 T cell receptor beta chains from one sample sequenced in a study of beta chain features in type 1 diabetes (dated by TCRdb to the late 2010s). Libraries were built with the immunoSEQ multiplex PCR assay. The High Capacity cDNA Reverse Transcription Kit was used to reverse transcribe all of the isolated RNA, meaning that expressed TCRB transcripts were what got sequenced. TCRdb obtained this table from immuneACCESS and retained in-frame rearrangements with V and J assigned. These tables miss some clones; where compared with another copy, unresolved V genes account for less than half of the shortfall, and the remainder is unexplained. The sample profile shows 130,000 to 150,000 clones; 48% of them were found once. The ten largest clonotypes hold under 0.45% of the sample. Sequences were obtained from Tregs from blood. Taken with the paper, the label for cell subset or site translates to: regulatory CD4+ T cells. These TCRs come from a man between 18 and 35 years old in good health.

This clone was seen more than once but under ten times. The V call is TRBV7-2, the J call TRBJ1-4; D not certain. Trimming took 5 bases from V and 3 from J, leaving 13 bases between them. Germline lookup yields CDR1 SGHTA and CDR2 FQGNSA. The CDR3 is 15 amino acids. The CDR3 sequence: CASSPRLVSNEKLFF. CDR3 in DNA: TGTGCCAGCAGCCCCCGCTTAGTGTCTAATGAAAAACTGTTTTTT.

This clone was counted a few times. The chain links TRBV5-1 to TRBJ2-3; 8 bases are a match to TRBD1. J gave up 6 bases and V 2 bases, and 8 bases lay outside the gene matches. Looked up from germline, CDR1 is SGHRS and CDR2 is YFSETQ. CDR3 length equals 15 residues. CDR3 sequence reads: CASSFAGQGADTQYF. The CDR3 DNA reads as TGCGCCAGCAGCTTCGCCGGACAGGGAGCGGATACGCAGTATTTT.

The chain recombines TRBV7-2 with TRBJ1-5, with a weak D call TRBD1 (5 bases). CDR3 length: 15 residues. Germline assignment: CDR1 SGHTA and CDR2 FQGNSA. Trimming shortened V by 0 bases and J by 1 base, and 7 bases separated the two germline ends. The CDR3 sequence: CASSLAGLSNQPQHF. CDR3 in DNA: TGTGCCAGCAGCTTAGCGGGGCTGAGCAATCAGCCCCAGCATTTT. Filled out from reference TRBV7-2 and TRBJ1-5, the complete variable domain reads GAGVSQSPSNKVTEKGKDVELRCDPISGHTALYWYRQSLGQGLEFLIYFQGNSAPDKSGLPSDRFSAERTGGSVSTLTIQRTQQEDSAVYLCASSLAGLSNQPQHFGDGTRLSIL.

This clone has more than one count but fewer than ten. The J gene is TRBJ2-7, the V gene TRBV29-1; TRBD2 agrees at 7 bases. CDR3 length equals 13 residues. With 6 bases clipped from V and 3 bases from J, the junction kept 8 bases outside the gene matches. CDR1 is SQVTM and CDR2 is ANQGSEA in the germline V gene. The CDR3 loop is CSVLASGLYEQYF. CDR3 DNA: TGCAGCGTGTTGGCTAGCGGTCTCTACGAGCAGTACTTC.

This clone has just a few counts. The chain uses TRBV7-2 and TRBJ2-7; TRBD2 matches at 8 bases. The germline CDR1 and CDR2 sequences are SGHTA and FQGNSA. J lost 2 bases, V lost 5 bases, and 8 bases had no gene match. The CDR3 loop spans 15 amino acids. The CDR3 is CASSLIAGNTYEQYF. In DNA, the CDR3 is TGTGCCAGCAGCCTGATAGCGGGGAATACCTACGAGCAGTACTTC.

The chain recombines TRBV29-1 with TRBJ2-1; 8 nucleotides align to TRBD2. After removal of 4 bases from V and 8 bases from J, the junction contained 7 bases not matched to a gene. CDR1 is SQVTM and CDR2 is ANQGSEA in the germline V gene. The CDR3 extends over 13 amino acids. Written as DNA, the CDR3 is TGCAGCGTTGTGGGACTAGTGGTTTATGAGCAGTTCTTC. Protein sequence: CSVVGLVVYEQFF.

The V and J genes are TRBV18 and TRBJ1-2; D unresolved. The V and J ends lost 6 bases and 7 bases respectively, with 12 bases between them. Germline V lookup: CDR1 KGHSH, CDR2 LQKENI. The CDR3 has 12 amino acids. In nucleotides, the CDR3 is TGTGCCAGCTCCGGGAATGAGGGTGGCTACACCTTC. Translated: CASSGNEGGYTF. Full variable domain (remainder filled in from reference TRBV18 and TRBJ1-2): NAGVMQNPRHLVRRRGQEARLRCSPMKGHSHVYWYRQLPEEGLKFMVYLQKENIIDESGMPKERFSAEFPKEGPSILRIQQVVRGDSAAYFCASSGNEGGYTFGSGTRLTVV.

CDR3 in amino acids: CASSPKGGGRPNSSYNEQFF. The CDR3 region has the DNA TGCGCCAGCAGCCCGAAGGGGGGCGGGAGGCCTAATAGCTCCTACAATGAGCAGTTCTTC. This chain connects TRBV5-1 to TRBJ2-1; 8 bases map to TRBD2. CDR1 and CDR2 (germline): SGHRS, YFSETQ. V dropped 4 bases and J dropped 0; count of bases not matched to a gene: 18. The CDR3 runs to 20 residues.

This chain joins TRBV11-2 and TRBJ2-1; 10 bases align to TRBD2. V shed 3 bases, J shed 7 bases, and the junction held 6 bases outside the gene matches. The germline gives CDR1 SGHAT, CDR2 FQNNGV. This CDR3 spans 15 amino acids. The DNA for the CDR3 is TGTGCCAGCAGCTTGGTAGCGGGGGGCCGGAATGAGCAGTTCTTC. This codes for CASSLVAGGRNEQFF.

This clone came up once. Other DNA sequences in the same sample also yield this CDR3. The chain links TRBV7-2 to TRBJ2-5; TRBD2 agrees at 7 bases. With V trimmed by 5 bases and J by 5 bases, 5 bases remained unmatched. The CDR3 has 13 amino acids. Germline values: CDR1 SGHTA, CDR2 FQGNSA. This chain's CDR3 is CASSLAGVETQYF. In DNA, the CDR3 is TGTGCCAGCAGCCTCGCGGGGGTTGAGACCCAGTACTTC.

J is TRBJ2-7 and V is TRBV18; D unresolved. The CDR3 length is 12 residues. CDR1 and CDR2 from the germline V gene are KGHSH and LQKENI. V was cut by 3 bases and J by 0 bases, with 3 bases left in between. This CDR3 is CASSPSSYEQYF. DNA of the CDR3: TGTGCCAGCTCACCCAGCTCCTACGAGCAGTACTTC. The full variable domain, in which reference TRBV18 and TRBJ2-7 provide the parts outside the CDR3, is NAGVMQNPRHLVRRRGQEARLRCSPMKGHSHVYWYRQLPEEGLKFMVYLQKENIIDESGMPKERFSAEFPKEGPSILRIQQVVRGDSAAYFCASSPSSYEQYFGPGTRLTVT.

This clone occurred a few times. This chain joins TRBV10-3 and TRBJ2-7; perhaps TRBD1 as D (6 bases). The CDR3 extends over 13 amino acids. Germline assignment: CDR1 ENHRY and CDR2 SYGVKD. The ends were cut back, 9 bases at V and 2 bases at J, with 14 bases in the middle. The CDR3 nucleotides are TGTGCCATAAGGACAGCCGCGACCTACGAGCAGTACTTC. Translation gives CAIRTAATYEQYF.

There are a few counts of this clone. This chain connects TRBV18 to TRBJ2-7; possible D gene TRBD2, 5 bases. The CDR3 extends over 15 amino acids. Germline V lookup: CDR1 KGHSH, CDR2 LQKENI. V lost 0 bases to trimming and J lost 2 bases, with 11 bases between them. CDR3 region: CASSPPLAPTYEQYF. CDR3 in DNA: TGTGCCAGCTCACCACCTTTAGCGCCAACCTACGAGCAGTACTTC.

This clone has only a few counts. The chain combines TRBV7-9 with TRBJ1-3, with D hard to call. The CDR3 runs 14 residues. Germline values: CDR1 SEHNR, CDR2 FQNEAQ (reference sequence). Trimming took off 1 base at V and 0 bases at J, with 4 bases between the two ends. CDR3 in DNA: TGTGCCAGCAGCTTAGAATACTCTGGAAACACCATATATTTT. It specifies CASSLEYSGNTIYF.

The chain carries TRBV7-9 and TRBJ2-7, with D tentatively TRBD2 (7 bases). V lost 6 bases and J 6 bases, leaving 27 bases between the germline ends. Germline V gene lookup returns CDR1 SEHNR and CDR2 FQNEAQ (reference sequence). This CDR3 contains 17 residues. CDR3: CASRRTGTTGLVGEQYF. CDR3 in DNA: TGTGCCAGCAGGAGAACCGGGACAACCGGACTAGTGGGCGAGCAGTACTTC.

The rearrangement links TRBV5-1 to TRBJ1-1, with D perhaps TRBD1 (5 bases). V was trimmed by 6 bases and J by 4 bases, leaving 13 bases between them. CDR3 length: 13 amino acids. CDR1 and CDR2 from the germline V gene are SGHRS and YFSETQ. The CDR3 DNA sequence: TGCGCCAGCAATTTCAATAGGGGCACTGAAGCTTTCTTT. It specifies CASNFNRGTEAFF. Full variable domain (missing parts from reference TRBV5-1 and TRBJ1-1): KAGVTQTPRYLIKTRGQQVTLSCSPISGHRSVSWYQQTPGQGLQFLFEYFSETQRNKGNFPGRFSGRQFSNSRSEMNVSTLELGDSALYLCASNFNRGTEAFFGQGTRLTVV.

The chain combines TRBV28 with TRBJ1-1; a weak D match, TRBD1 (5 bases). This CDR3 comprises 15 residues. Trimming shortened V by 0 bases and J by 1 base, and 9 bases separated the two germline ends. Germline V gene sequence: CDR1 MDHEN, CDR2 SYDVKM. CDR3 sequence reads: CASSLWGEGNTEAFF. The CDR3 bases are TGTGCCAGCAGTTTATGGGGGGAGGGGAACACTGAAGCTTTCTTT.

Here the CDR3 reads CATSGGRTDTQYF. The DNA of the CDR3 is TGTGCAACTAGCGGGGGACGCACAGATACGCAGTATTTT. The genes are TRBV19 and TRBJ2-3; TRBD2 matches 11 bases. The CDR3 has 13 residues. From germline, CDR1 is LNHDA and CDR2 SQIVND (reference sequence).

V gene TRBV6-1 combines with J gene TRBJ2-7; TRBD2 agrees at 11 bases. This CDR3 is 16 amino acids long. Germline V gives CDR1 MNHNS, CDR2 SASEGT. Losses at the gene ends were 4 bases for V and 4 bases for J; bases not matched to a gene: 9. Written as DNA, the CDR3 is TGTGCCAGCAGTGTCTTAGCGGGAGGGTTTTATTACGAGCAGTACTTC. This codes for CASSVLAGGFYYEQYF.